Detailed here is one T cell receptor beta chain. Its antigen is not known. TCRdb reanalysed the 5' RACE reads using MiXCR and keeps one entry per CDR3 protein. The sample records some 150,000 distinct CDR3 sequences, around 45% being singletons. This sample stems from a study of CD8 T cells in ankylosing spondylitis. Whole-study findings and limits: There was a TCR beta motif, made of several highly homologous variants, that appeared characteristic of ankylosing spondylitis blood.

Germline lookup yields CDR1 MNHEY and CDR2 SMNVEV (reference sequence). The CDR3 is 14 amino acids. With V trimmed by 5 bases and J by 4 bases, 5 bases remained unmatched. This sequence originates from a male donor with ankylosing spondylitis. The chain uses TRBV27 and TRBJ2-1, with 7 bases fitting TRBD1. The material sequenced was synovial fluid, either unsorted or a sorted T cell fraction (not recorded which). The CDR3 nucleotides are TGTGCCAGCAGTCCTGGGACAGAGTACAATGAGCAGTTCTTC. Amino acids: CASSPGTEYNEQFF.